This T cell receptor (beta chain) originates from a study of blood T cell repertoires in COVID-19 (dated by TCRdb to about 2020). In the study overall: Recovered participants in ImmuneRACE Cohort 3 were defined as having two consecutive negative NP/OP PCR tests, clearance from a healthcare professional, or resolution of symptoms. The prospective study material was composed of cDNA or gDNA derived from T cells, B-cell-depleted T cells, or PBMCs. Subjects who had been exposed to COVID-19, were actively infected with it, or had recovered from it provided the deeply sampled blood TCRbeta repertoires that made up the dataset. A freely available public database, intended as a resource for researchers studying the immune response to SARS-CoV-2, is where the repertoires were released. Sample metadata almost always included a de-identified subject ID, COVID-19 status, age in years and sex. Where available, HLA class I and class II types were obtained from metadata supplied by the sample provider rather than from assay-based typing. The samples were drawn from the first 160 participants of the ongoing ImmuneRACE study and from 1,254 subjects provided by 6 global collaborators. The collaborator samples originated in the United States, Italy and Spain and spanned the acute and convalescent phases of COVID-19. What the research found in general, with its limitations: The amount of clinical and demographic metadata varied by source and participant and was provided uncurated.

Participants in the prospective study were aged about 18 to 95 years, lived in about two dozen United States geographic areas, and enrolled through a virtual design. To assign participants to cohorts, the prospective study relied on clinical history that participants themselves reported in a screening survey and a study questionnaire. Each participant in the prospective study had whole blood, serum and a nasopharyngeal or oropharyngeal swab collected by mobile phlebotomists. Prospective study participants could optionally give additional blood draws and questionnaires over an approximately 2-month period. Before DNA extraction, prospective study blood samples were shipped either frozen or at room temperature. TCRbeta CDR3 regions were amplified from genomic DNA by means of the immunoSEQ Assay, a bias-controlled multiplex PCR. The published analysis was carried out like this. The number of nucleated cells in each sample was estimated by amplification of reference gene primers within the assay. To quantify the absolute abundance of each unique TCRbeta CDR3 rearrangement, sequence reads were collapsed and filtered. For each sample, productive Simpson clonality was calculated as the square root of Simpson's diversity index across productive rearrangements. TCRdb took this table from immuneACCESS and kept in-frame rearrangements with V and J called. Such tables lack part of the clones; where checked against another copy, unresolved V genes explain under half of the gap, and the rest is unexplained. That table furnishes V, J and clone size, whereas the DNA furnished D and trimming. This sample lists more than 300,000 clones; 80% to 90% were detected once. Of the sample, about 2.1% is held by the ten largest clones.

Comments on this clone: There is no known antigen for this receptor. No quality values exist for individual bases; no much larger clone is one base distant.

The material sequenced was PBMCs or T cells enriched from blood (not recorded which). The TCR was taken from a man aged 40-55 years in a cohort exposed to, infected with or recovered from COVID-19 (not recorded which).

The CDR3 reads as follows: CATQGSGELFF. Here is the DNA: TGTGCCACACAGGGATCCGGGGAGCTGTTTTTT. The chain employs TRBV10-3 and TRBJ2-2; possibly the D gene is TRBD1, per 6 matching bases. From a lookup of the germline V gene, CDR1 and CDR2 are ENHRY and SYGVKD. V loses 10 bases, J loses 6 bases, and the germline ends lie 9 bases apart. From cysteine to phenylalanine, the CDR3 is 11 amino acids long. Only the CDR3 DNA stays, 33 bases, in frame from base 1.